A selection of T cell receptor beta chains follows, all from one sample in a study of T cells in localized non-small cell lung cancer. The protocol was immunoSEQ multiplex PCR, while the TCRdb copy is restricted to in-frame clones and leaves out a portion. In the table there are some 35,000 clones, more than 80% of which are singletons. The specimen was peripheral blood, collected before any cancer treatment. The origin of the receptors is a female donor of 60 years or more with stage I lung adenocarcinoma. The CDR3 runs from the conserved cysteine through the conserved F or W. The D gene is left open where the match is weak. A row's size may be missing; if present it is once, few, many or a size class.

.	.	TRBV18	TRBJ2-7	TGTGCCAGCTCTCTGGCCAGCATCGTAAACGAGCAGTACTTC	CASSLASIVNEQYF
.	.	TRBV27	TRBJ1-4	TGTGCCAGCAGACCCCTCCCGGGGAGAGTGGATGAAAAACTGTTTTTT	CASRPLPGRVDEKLFF
TRBD1	.	TRBV27	TRBJ1-2	TGTGCCAGCAGTACCCGGACAGGCGGACGAACCTATGGCTACACCTTC	CASSTRTGGRTYGYTF
.	.	TRBV2	TRBJ1-5	TGTGCCAGCAGTGAAATGGGGGCCCCAAATCAGCCCCAGCATTTT	CASSEMGAPNQPQHF
TRBD2	.	TRBV5-5	TRBJ2-1	TGTGCCAGCAGCTCGCTTTGGCGGGGGATTGACTACAATGAGCAGTTCTTC	CASSSLWRGIDYNEQFF
TRBD1	.	TRBV19	TRBJ1-2	TGTGCCAGTCGGAACAGGGGAGAGGATGGCTACACCTTC	CASRNRGEDGYTF
.	once	TRBV29-1	TRBJ2-5	TGCAGCGTTGAGACTGGGGGACAAGAGACCCAGTACTTC	CSVETGGQETQYF
TRBD1	once	TRBV19	TRBJ1-2	TGTGCCAGTACCCTGGGGGGACAGGGGGAGTACTATGGCTACACCTTC	CASTLGGQGEYYGYTF
.	.	TRBV19	TRBJ1-2	TGTGCCAGTAGTATCGGACAGCGAAGCTACACCTTC	CASSIGQRSYTF
.	.	TRBV19	TRBJ1-1	TGTGCCAGTAGTTCAAACATGAACACTGAAGCTTTCTTT	CASSSNMNTEAFF
TRBD2	.	TRBV5-1	TRBJ2-3	TGCGCCAGCAGCTCCGGGACTAGCGGCTCCACAGATACGCAGTATTTT	CASSSGTSGSTDTQYF
TRBD1	.	TRBV18	TRBJ1-4	TGTGCCAGCTCACCTCGCATGGTACAGGGGAAGAATGAAAAACTGTTTTTT	CASSPRMVQGKNEKLFF
TRBD1	.	TRBV2	TRBJ1-1	TGTGCCAGCAGTGATCAGGGGGTGAACACTGAAGCTTTCTTT	CASSDQGVNTEAFF
TRBD1	few	TRBV29-1	TRBJ2-7	TGCAGCGTTCTCAAACTCCGGGACAGGGCCTACGAGCAGTACTTC	CSVLKLRDRAYEQYF
.	.	TRBV5-4	TRBJ1-2	TGTGCCAGCAGCTCGGCGGGCAGCAACTATGGCTACACCTTC	CASSSAGSNYGYTF
.	.	TRBV5-8	TRBJ2-4	TGTGCCAGCAGCTTGGGTCTGGGGATAGCCAAAAACATTCAGTACTTC	CASSLGLGIAKNIQYF
TRBD1	once	TRBV10-3	TRBJ1-1	TGTGCCATCAGGGGACAGGGCGGTGATGGAACTGAAGCTTTCTTT	CAIRGQGGDGTEAFF
.	.	TRBV5-1	TRBJ2-4	TGCGCCAGCAGCAGCGGCACTAACTTAGCCAAAAACATTCAGTACTTC	CASSSGTNLAKNIQYF
TRBD1	.	TRBV5-1	TRBJ1-2	TGCGCCAGCAGCTTGATGGGACAGGGGATTCCCTATGGCTACACCTTC	CASSLMGQGIPYGYTF
.	.	TRBV15	TRBJ2-2	TGTGCCACCAGCAGGAGGGGGAGCGGGGTAGTCTACGTAGGGGAGCTGTTTTTT	CATSRRGSGVVYVGELFF
.	.	TRBV5-1	TRBJ2-5	TGCGCCAGCAGCGTGGCCCTGAGGGAGACCCAGTACTTC	CASSVALRETQYF
TRBD1	.	TRBV19	TRBJ1-2	TGTGCCAGTAGTCCGGACAGGGGGACGGGTGGCTACACCTTC	CASSPDRGTGGYTF
.	.	TRBV10-3	TRBJ1-3	TGTGCCATACAGGGTTCTGGAAACACCATATATTTT	CAIQGSGNTIYF
.	few	TRBV12-5	TRBJ1-5	TGTGCTAGTGCCCAGACAGGAGGGGGTCAGCCCCAGCATTTT	CASAQTGGGQPQHF
TRBD1	.	TRBV5-1	TRBJ2-5	TGCGCCAGCAGCTTGGTGCCAGGGACAGGGGGCTTGAAGGAGACCCAGTACTTC	CASSLVPGTGGLKETQYF
.	.	TRBV28	TRBJ1-5	TGTGCCAGCAGTACCAGACAGCAGCCCCAGCATTTT	CASSTRQQPQHF
.	.	TRBV11-2	TRBJ2-5	TGTGCCAGCAGCCGCGGACCTCAAGAGACCCAGTACTTC	CASSRGPQETQYF
.	.	TRBV27	TRBJ1-4	TGTGCCAGCAGTCCCCTTTCCGGGACACCAGATGAAAAACTGTTTTTT	CASSPLSGTPDEKLFF
.	.	TRBV28	TRBJ2-2	TGTGCTGCCCAGCTTCGGACCGGGGAGCTGTTTTTT	CAAQLRTGELFF
.	.	TRBV6-5	TRBJ1-2	TGTGCCAGCAGCCGTCCGGGGGGGGACTCTGGGGGCTACACCTTC	CASSRPGGDSGGYTF
TRBD1	.	TRBV27	TRBJ1-2	TGTGCCAGCAGTTTTTGGGACAGGGGTGGCTACACCTTC	CASSFWDRGGYTF
.	.	TRBV6-6	TRBJ2-5	TGTGCCAGCAGTGGGACTCAAGAGACCCAGTACTTC	CASSGTQETQYF
.	.	TRBV5-1	TRBJ2-2	TGCGCCAGCAGCTTGGGTCCCGGGGAGCTGTTTTTT	CASSLGPGELFF
TRBD1	.	TRBV6-6	TRBJ1-4	TGTGCCAGCAGTTACCGGTCAGGGGGAAGATTAGAAAAACTGTTTTTT	CASSYRSGGRLEKLFF
.	.	TRBV5-1	TRBJ2-3	TGCGCCACCAGGTTCCGGAAGGCAGATACGCAGTATTTT	CATRFRKADTQYF
TRBD1	.	TRBV5-6	TRBJ1-1	TGTGCCAGCAGCCTCACAGGGGGTAGCGACACTGAAGCTTTCTTT	CASSLTGGSDTEAFF
TRBD1	.	TRBV2	TRBJ1-1	TGTGCCAGCCTTAAAGACAGGGTGGACACTGAAGCTTTCTTT	CASLKDRVDTEAFF
TRBD1	.	TRBV7-8	TRBJ2-7	TGTGCCAGCAGCCAGGGACAGGGGGCGAGGGAGCAGTACTTC	CASSQGQGAREQYF
.	.	TRBV19	TRBJ2-6	TGTGCCAGTAGTGACCAGGGTAGTAGGGCCAACGTCCTGACTTTC	CASSDQGSRANVLTF
TRBD1	.	TRBV18	TRBJ1-6	TGTGCCAGCTCGCCAGGGGGGCCGGAGTTGAATTCACCCCTCCACTTT	CASSPGGPELNSPLHF
.	.	TRBV7-2	TRBJ2-7	TGTGCCAGCAGCTCGGGGCGGCGGGGTTACGAGCAGTACTTC	CASSSGRRGYEQYF
TRBD1	few	TRBV9	TRBJ2-3	TGTGCCAGCAGCGTAGTGTCACAGGGGCCCGATACGCAGTATTTT	CASSVVSQGPDTQYF
.	.	TRBV7-8	TRBJ1-6	TGTGCCAGCAGCTTATCGTGGGAATATAATTCACCCCTCCACTTT	CASSLSWEYNSPLHF
.	.	TRBV5-4	TRBJ2-1	TGTGCCAGCAGCTTGGTAGGGGGTGATGAGCAGTTCTTC	CASSLVGGDEQFF
TRBD2	.	TRBV2	TRBJ2-3	TGTGCCAGCACCCCTACGGGGGGACTAGCAGAAGATACGCAGTATTTT	CASTPTGGLAEDTQYF